These 11 T cell receptor beta chains share one sample of origin, sequenced in a study of OX40 agonist ivuxolimab in advanced cancers. The repertoire was sequenced with immunoSEQ multiplex PCR; TCRdb's copy has only in-frame clones and lacks some. The repertoire holds tens of thousands of clones, 84% seen once, with around 7.2% in the top ten. Sequences were derived from CD4+ or CD8+ T cells sorted from blood, sampled in a trial of the OX40 agonist ivuxolimab. These receptors came from an adult with an advanced solid tumor such as melanoma, head and neck, liver or kidney cancer.

The chain links TRBV4-3 to TRBJ2-3; 9 bases match TRBD2. In germline, CDR1 is LGHNA, CDR2 YSLEER. This CDR3 region has 20 residues. The V segment lost 0 bases and the J segment 4 bases; nucleotides outside the gene matches: 17. The CDR3 DNA sequence: TGCGCCAGCAGCCAAGATGGTCCTAGCGGGACGCCCGATCGCGCAGATACGCAGTATTTT. It encodes CASSQDGPSGTPDRADTQYF.

The chain carries TRBV27 and TRBJ1-3; D gene ambiguous. Trimming left V 8 bases short and J 6 bases short, with 14 bases between. The CDR3 consists of 13 residues. Germline CDR1 and CDR2: MNHEY and SMNVEV (reference sequence). In DNA form, the CDR3 reads TGTGCCAGCGCAGCCAACTGGAAAAACACCATATATTTT. Its protein is CASAANWKNTIYF.

The J gene is TRBJ2-3, the V gene TRBV28, with D uncertain. Germline-derived CDR1 and CDR2 are MDHEN and SYDVKM. V lost 5 bases and J 4 bases, leaving 22 bases between the germline ends. The CDR3 is 17 residues long. CDR3 nucleotides: TGTGCCAGCAGTGAACTGGGGATAGAGTCCCTAGCAGATACGCAGTATTTT. Amino acid sequence: CASSELGIESLADTQYF.

V usage is TRBV7-2 and J usage is TRBJ2-7; TRBD2 matches 7 bases. Unmatched junction bases numbered 5, after V lost 3 bases and J lost 6 bases. CDR1 is SGHTA, CDR2 FQGNSA, per germline. The CDR3 spans 13 residues. The chain's CDR3 is CASSLGGSGEQYF. DNA for the CDR3: TGTGCCAGCAGCTTGGGAGGGAGCGGCGAGCAGTACTTC.

This clone was seen once. The chain carries TRBV19 and TRBJ1-1, with TRBD1 matching 9 bases. The CDR3 has 16 amino acids. The junction had 7 bases not matched to a gene; V was cut back by 5 bases and J by 0 bases. Per germline, CDR1 LNHDA and CDR2 SQIVND (reference sequence). The DNA for the CDR3 is TGTGCCAGTAGTCTCGACAGGGGGGGCATGAACACTGAAGCTTTCTTT. Translating gives CASSLDRGGMNTEAFF.

The chain recombines TRBV2 with TRBJ2-2, with D possibly being TRBD2 (5 bases). CDR1 and CDR2 (germline): SNHLY, FYNNEI. Trimming took off 6 bases at V and 1 base at J, with 15 bases between the two ends. The CDR3 runs 16 residues. For the CDR3, the DNA is TGTGCCAGCAGCGCCAGAAGCGGCATGAACACCGGGGAGCTGTTTTTT. Its translation: CASSARSGMNTGELFF.

The chain has TRBV4-2 and TRBJ2-7, with D possibly TRBD2 on 6 matching bases. V was shortened by 1 base and J by 3 bases, with 13 bases between the two germline ends. The CDR3 runs to 15 residues. Germline CDR1 is LGHNA and CDR2 is YNFKEQ. CDR3 residues: CASSQVGPGGYEQYF. The CDR3 DNA is TGTGCCAGCAGCCAAGTAGGGCCCGGGGGCTACGAGCAGTACTTC.

The chain couples TRBV11-3 to TRBJ2-1; 9 bases agree with TRBD1. CDR3 length equals 14 residues. CDR1 and CDR2 from the germline V gene are SGHNT and YENEEA. J was trimmed by 4 bases and V by 6 bases; bases with no gene match: 4. This CDR3 reads CASRGGTGYNEQFF. CDR3 bases: TGTGCCAGCAGGGGGGGGACAGGGTACAATGAGCAGTTCTTC.

This clone occurred a few times. The CDR3 region is CASSMTGEQPQHF. The CDR3 DNA reads as TGTGCCAGTAGTATGACGGGGGAACAGCCCCAGCATTTT. The chain joins TRBV19 to TRBJ1-5, with D possibly being TRBD1 (5 bases). CDR1 is LNHDA, CDR2 SQIVND, per germline (reference sequence). The CDR3 totals 13 residues. Trimming removed 3 bases at V and 7 bases at J, with 10 bases between.

The CDR3 coding sequence is TGTGCCAGCATCGGGCAGGTGGAGGTCTATGGCTACACCTTC. This codes for CASIGQVEVYGYTF. This chain joins TRBV9 and TRBJ1-2, with unresolved D. The CDR3 runs 14 residues. The V gene lost 6 bases and the J gene lost 4 bases, with 16 bases spanning the gap. The germline V gene has CDR1 SGDLS and CDR2 YYNGEE.

The J gene is TRBJ2-2, the V gene TRBV28, with D perhaps matching TRBD2 (6 bases). There are 15 residues in the CDR3. The V end lost 6 bases, the J end lost 0 bases, and 11 bases lay between the germline ends. The germline V gene has CDR1 MDHEN and CDR2 SYDVKM. The DNA of the CDR3 is TGTGCCAGCAGGACTGCGGGGACGAACACCGGGGAGCTGTTTTTT. It encodes CASRTAGTNTGELFF.